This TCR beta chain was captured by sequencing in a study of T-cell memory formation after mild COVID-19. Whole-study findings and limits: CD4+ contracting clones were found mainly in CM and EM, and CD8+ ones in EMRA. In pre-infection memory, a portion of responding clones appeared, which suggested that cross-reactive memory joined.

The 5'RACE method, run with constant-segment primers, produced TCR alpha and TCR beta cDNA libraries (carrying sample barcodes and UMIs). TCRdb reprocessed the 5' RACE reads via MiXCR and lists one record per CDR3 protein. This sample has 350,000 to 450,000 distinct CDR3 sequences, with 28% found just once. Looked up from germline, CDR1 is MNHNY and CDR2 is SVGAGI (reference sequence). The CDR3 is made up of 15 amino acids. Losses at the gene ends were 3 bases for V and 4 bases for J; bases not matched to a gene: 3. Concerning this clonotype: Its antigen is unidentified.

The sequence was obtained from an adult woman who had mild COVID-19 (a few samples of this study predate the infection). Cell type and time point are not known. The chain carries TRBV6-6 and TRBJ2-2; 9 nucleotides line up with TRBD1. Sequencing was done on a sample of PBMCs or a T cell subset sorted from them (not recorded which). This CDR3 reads CASSYTGGTTGELFF. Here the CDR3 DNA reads TGTGCCAGCAGTTATACAGGGGGCACCACCGGGGAGCTGTTTTTT.